One and the same sample provided the 27 T cell receptor beta chains below, sequenced in a study of shared clonotypes between healthy human individuals (TCRdb year 2020). The library relied on the immunoSEQ multiplex PCR assay. The table was pulled from immuneACCESS by TCRdb, which kept in-frame rearrangements only. Such tables lose some clones; where checked, under half of the loss comes from unresolved V genes, and the rest has no known cause. This sample has hundreds of thousands of clones in its table, and about 74% of those were observed once. The ten biggest clones cover around 12% of the sample. Sequencing used PBMCs. The receptors derive from a woman aged 40-49 years in good health. Some clones in this sample may be carry-over from other donors' samples.

The V and J genes are TRBV2 and TRBJ2-6; D call uncertain. The CDR3 loop spans 15 amino acids. Germline V gene data show CDR1 as SNHLY and CDR2 as FYNNEI. The germline V and J ends were trimmed by 7 bases and 0 bases, with 10 bases remaining between them. CDR3 sequence: CASTRNPSGANVLTF. The CDR3, as DNA: TGTGCCAGCACCAGGAACCCCTCTGGGGCCAACGTCCTGACTTTC. The variable domain in full, completed from reference TRBV2 and TRBJ2-6, reads EPEVTQTPSHQVTQMGQEVILRCVPISNHLYFYWYRQILGQKVEFLVSFYNNEISEKSEIFDDQFSVERPDGSNFTLKIRSTKLEDSAMYFCASTRNPSGANVLTFGAGSRLTVL.

The chain is built from TRBV6-6 and TRBJ2-1; TRBD2 agrees at 13 bases. Germline lookup yields CDR1 MNHNY and CDR2 SVGAGI (reference sequence). There are 15 residues in the CDR3. J lost 6 bases, V lost 6 bases, and 5 bases had no gene match. The CDR3 bases are TGTGCCAGCAGCAGGACTAGCGGGAGTAGCAATGAGCAGTTCTTC. Its protein product is CASSRTSGSSNEQFF.

The chain joins TRBV28 to TRBJ2-7, with D unresolved. The CDR3 contains 14 residues. Per germline, CDR1 MDHEN and CDR2 SYDVKM. Trimming removed 5 bases from V and 6 bases from J, with 17 bases in between. Here the CDR3 reads CASSPLQTIREQYF. The CDR3 DNA reads TGTGCCAGCAGTCCCCTACAGACCATTCGCGAGCAGTACTTC.

CDR3 DNA sequence: TGTGCCAGCTCAAAGGACAGCGCCCCATACACTGAAGCTTTCTTT. Translating gives CASSKDSAPYTEAFF. The chain recombines TRBV18 with TRBJ1-1, with D possibly matching TRBD1 (6 bases). CDR3 length: 15 amino acids. Germline V CDR1 and CDR2: KGHSH, LQKENI. V was trimmed by 5 bases and J by 3 bases, leaving 16 bases between them.

J is TRBJ2-2 and V is TRBV30; D assignment may be TRBD1 or TRBD2 (5 bases each). This CDR3 comprises 16 residues. Per germline, CDR1 GTSNPN and CDR2 SVGIG (reference sequence). Between the trimmed V and J ends, which lost 8 bases and 3 bases, there was a span of 22 bases. The CDR3 DNA sequence: TGTGCCGTATCTCCTATCGGGGCTTCCTACACCGGGGAGCTGTTTTTT. It specifies CAVSPIGASYTGELFF.

The rearrangement links TRBV15 to TRBJ2-2; TRBD1 agrees at 10 bases. Germline V gene sequence: CDR1 LNHNV, CDR2 YYDKDF (reference sequence). CDR3 size: 16 residues. Trimming cost V 1 base and J 3 bases; bases outside gene matches: 2. CDR3 loop: CATSRAGTGDTGELFF. In nucleotides, the CDR3 is TGTGCCACCAGCAGAGCCGGGACAGGGGACACCGGGGAGCTGTTTTTT.

This rearrangement joins TRBV29-1 to TRBJ2-1; 9 positions match TRBD1. The CDR3 extends over 13 amino acids. Germline lookup yields CDR1 SQVTM and CDR2 ANQGSEA. After removal of 4 bases from V and 5 bases from J, the junction contained 3 bases not matched to a gene. As DNA, the CDR3 is TGCAGCGTTGCAGGGACAGGGCACAATGAGCAGTTCTTC. Translated: CSVAGTGHNEQFF.

The chain links TRBV28 to TRBJ1-4; maybe TRBD1 (6 bases). CDR1 and CDR2 (germline): MDHEN, SYDVKM. CDR3 length: 15 amino acids. With 4 bases removed from V and 7 bases from J, the gap between germline ends came to 16 bases. In DNA, the CDR3 is TGTGCCAGCAGTTCTCCGGGACTAGGGGGTGAAAAACTGTTTTTT. Protein product: CASSSPGLGGEKLFF.

The chain combines TRBV5-4 with TRBJ2-7, with 8 bases aligning to TRBD1. This CDR3 is 16 amino acids long. Trimming took 3 bases from V and 2 from J; bases not matched to a gene: 10. Germline CDR1 reads SGHNT; CDR2 reads YYREEE (reference sequence). For the CDR3, the DNA is TGTGCCAGCAGCTCTTACCGCGGACAGGGAGCCTACGAGCAGTACTTC. It specifies CASSSYRGQGAYEQYF.

The rearrangement joins TRBV11-2 to TRBJ1-2; D may be TRBD1 (5 bases). The germline V gene has CDR1 SGHAT and CDR2 FQNNGV. V lost 5 bases and J lost 6, with 16 bases in between. The CDR3 contains 14 residues. The CDR3 loop is CASSPRWGVHGYTF. DNA of the CDR3: TGTGCCAGCAGCCCCCGTTGGGGCGTCCATGGCTACACCTTC. The full variable domain, rest sourced from reference TRBV11-2 and TRBJ1-2, is EAGVAQSPRYKIIEKRQSVAFWCNPISGHATLYWYQQILGQGPKLLIQFQNNGVVDDSQLPKDRFSAERLKGVDSTLKIQPAKLEDSAVYLCASSPRWGVHGYTFGSGTRLTVV.

The gene calls are TRBV7-8 and TRBJ1-1; the D gene is possibly TRBD1 (6 bases). Trimming took 5 bases from V and 4 from J, leaving 17 bases between them. The length of the CDR3 is 15 residues. Germline values: CDR1 SGHVS, CDR2 FQNEAQ. The CDR3 sequence is CASSRGGGSGTEAFF. The CDR3 DNA sequence: TGTGCCAGCAGCCGAGGGGGGGGCTCGGGCACTGAAGCTTTCTTT.

The chain uses TRBV21-1 and TRBJ2-7; the table's D call TRBD1 went unverified against the DNA. TRBV21-1 is reported as a pseudogene. The CDR3 sequence is 15 residues long. CDR3 amino acids: CASSAGTGGNYEQYF. The CDR3 DNA reads as TGTGCCAGCAGCGCCGGGACAGGGGGGAACTACGAGCAGTACTTC.

The chain carries TRBV7-2 and TRBJ2-7, with 7 positions matching TRBD2. This CDR3 is built from 17 residues. The J segment lost 0 bases and the V segment lost 1 base, leaving 9 bases of the junction unmatched. The germline V gene encodes CDR1 SGHTA and CDR2 FQGNSA. The CDR3 loop is CASSLVHGQRGSYEQYF. CDR3 nucleotides: TGTGCCAGCAGCTTAGTCCATGGCCAGCGGGGCTCCTACGAGCAGTACTTC.

The chain employs TRBV5-1 and TRBJ2-7; TRBD1 matches 8 bases. The V gene's germline CDR1 is SGHRS and CDR2 YFSETQ. The CDR3 has 15 residues. Losses at the gene ends were 4 bases for V and 3 bases for J; bases not matched to a gene: 9. The CDR3 spells CASSGVPDRDYEQYF. CDR3 DNA: TGCGCCAGCAGCGGAGTACCGGACAGGGACTACGAGCAGTACTTC.

The V call is TRBV7-3, the J call TRBJ2-1; TRBD2 matches at 7 bases. The CDR3 runs 13 residues. After removal of 6 bases from V and 9 bases from J, the junction contained 8 bases not matched to a gene. The germline gives CDR1 SGHTA, CDR2 FQGTGA. CDR3 region: CASSPAGVFEQFF. The CDR3 DNA is TGTGCCAGCAGTCCGGCGGGAGTCTTTGAGCAGTTCTTC.

As concerns this clone: This same CDR3 is encoded by further DNA sequences in the sample. The V and J genes are TRBV7-8 and TRBJ2-7, with D uncertain. Per the germline V gene, CDR1 is SGHVS and CDR2 is FQNEAQ. The CDR3 consists of 15 residues. Trimming took off 6 bases at V and 2 bases at J, with 17 bases between the two ends. CDR3 coding DNA: TGTGCCAGCAGTTTCCCCCGTTACTCACCCTACGAGCAGTACTTC. Protein sequence: CASSFPRYSPYEQYF.

The chain uses TRBV11-2 and TRBJ2-3, with D possibly matching TRBD1 (5 bases). Germline values: CDR1 SGHAT, CDR2 FQNNGV. Deletions cut 1 base from V and 2 bases from J, with 13 bases between. This CDR3 is 16 amino acids long. In nucleotides, the CDR3 is TGTGCCAGCAGCTTAGGGGCCGGACACTTCACAGATACGCAGTATTTT. Translation: CASSLGAGHFTDTQYF.

This chain joins TRBV30 and TRBJ1-1; D gene unclear. The germline V gene has CDR1 GTSNPN and CDR2 SVGIG (reference sequence). The CDR3 loop spans 13 amino acids. V dropped 0 bases and J dropped 0 bases, with 5 bases sitting between them. This chain's CDR3 is CAWSVRMNTEAFF. The CDR3 DNA reads as TGTGCCTGGAGTGTACGGATGAACACTGAAGCTTTCTTT.

The V gene is TRBV19, the J gene TRBJ1-5; D is possibly TRBD1 (6 bases). Trimming shortened V by 1 base and J by 6 bases, and 13 bases separated the two germline ends. Germline V lookup: CDR1 LNHDA, CDR2 SQIVND (reference sequence). The CDR3 consists of 15 residues. For the CDR3, the DNA is TGTGCCAGTAGTATAGGGGGGGGGCGCGGTCAGCCCCAGCATTTT. Encoded protein: CASSIGGGRGQPQHF.

The rearrangement joins TRBV7-3 to TRBJ2-3; D uncertain. The V and J ends lost 2 bases and 6 bases respectively, with 9 bases between them. CDR1 and CDR2 from the germline V gene are SGHTA and FQGTGA. The CDR3 loop spans 13 amino acids. This CDR3 reads CASSLSQADTQYF. Written as DNA, the CDR3 is TGTGCCAGCAGCTTATCTCAGGCGGATACGCAGTATTTT.

This clone has just a few counts. Within the sample, other DNA sequences also encode this same CDR3. The V and J genes are TRBV5-1 and TRBJ2-3, with TRBD1 matching 9 bases. V lost 4 bases, J lost 3 bases, and 3 bases stayed unmatched. From germline, CDR1 is SGHRS and CDR2 YFSETQ. This CDR3 has 14 residues. CDR3 sequence (DNA): TGCGCCAGCAGCATCGACAGGGGGACAGATACGCAGTATTTT. It translates to CASSIDRGTDTQYF.

This rearrangement joins TRBV29-1 to TRBJ2-1, with D maybe TRBD1 (6 bases). The CDR3 covers 16 residues. Germline V gene lookup returns CDR1 SQVTM and CDR2 ANQGSEA. The ends were cut back, 0 bases at V and 3 bases at J, with 15 bases in the middle. The CDR3 nucleotides read TGCAGCGTTGAAGATGCGGTCAGGGGATACTACAATGAGCAGTTCTTC. It codes for CSVEDAVRGYYNEQFF.

This sequence joins TRBV18 and TRBJ2-6; D not certain. CDR3 size: 15 residues. CDR1 KGHSH and CDR2 LQKENI come from the germline V gene. Trimming took off 3 bases at V and 0 bases at J, with 6 bases between the two ends. CDR3 sequence reads: CASSPRSSGANVLTF. In DNA form, the CDR3 reads TGTGCCAGCTCACCTCGCAGCTCTGGGGCCAACGTCCTGACTTTC.

The V call is TRBV27, the J call TRBJ2-7; TRBD1 might be the D (6 bases). CDR1 and CDR2 from the germline V gene are MNHEY and SMNVEV (reference sequence). The V gene lost 3 bases and the J gene lost 3 bases, with 12 bases spanning the gap. The CDR3 is 14 amino acids. CDR3 sequence reads: CASSFRVTGYEQYF. For the CDR3, the DNA is TGTGCCAGCAGTTTTCGTGTGACAGGCTACGAGCAGTACTTC.

The rearrangement links TRBV5-8 to TRBJ1-1; D is uncertain. The CDR3 contains 14 residues. V was pared by 1 base and J by 1 base, with 8 bases between. The germline gives CDR1 SGHTS, CDR2 YDEGEE. The DNA of the CDR3 is TGTGCCAGCAGCTTGCGGCAGGCGAACACTGAAGCTTTCTTT. This sequence encodes CASSLRQANTEAFF.

This sequence joins TRBV7-9 and TRBJ2-7, with 7 bases identical to TRBD2. Germline CDR1 reads SEHNR; CDR2 reads FQNEAQ (reference sequence). This CDR3 is built from 18 residues. V dropped 4 bases and J dropped 9; count of bases not matched to a gene: 24. In DNA, the CDR3 is TGTGCCAGCAGCTCCTCCGACGGGCCTCAACTAGCGCCCGGTGCGCAGTACTTC. This translates into CASSSSDGPQLAPGAQYF.

To note about this clone: One base separates it from a far larger clone, so it is likely a read error. This sequence joins TRBV5-1 and TRBJ2-7; 7 positions match TRBD2. The J segment lost 6 bases and the V segment lost 0 bases, leaving 9 bases of the junction unmatched. Germline CDR1 is SGHRS and CDR2 is YFSETQ. The CDR3 is 15 amino acids. CDR3 region: CASSLVGGSGCEQYF. The CDR3 bases are TGCGCCAGCAGCTTGGTTGGCGGGAGTGGATGCGAGCAGTACTTC.